These 12 T cell receptor beta chains were all obtained from the same sample, sequenced in a study of spatial heterogeneity in lung cancer. TCRdb re-called the 5' RACE reads through MiXCR, storing one row per CDR3 protein. The sample contains under 30,000 distinct CDR3 sequences, approximately 6% of which appear only once. Indicated time point: blood at routine non-recurrence follow-up after resection. Unsorted samples of tumor, nontumor lung or frozen PBMC had their whole RNA sequenced. The specimen was PBMCs, collected at follow-up. These receptors were collected from a male donor with early-stage non-small cell lung cancer.

This clonotype was detected ten times or more. At one end the junction does not follow the germline gene, possibly because of a read error. The V gene is TRBV12-3 or TRBV12-4, the J gene TRBJ2-1; the D is unclear. There are 10 residues in the CDR3. The CDR3 is CPSSGNEQFF. Here the CDR3 DNA reads TGCCCCTCTTCCGGGAATGAGCAGTTCTTC.

Here the CDR3 reads CASSPPTGFLADTQYF. The DNA of the CDR3 is TGTGCCAGTAGTCCCCCGACAGGGTTTCTCGCAGATACGCAGTATTTT. The chain recombines TRBV19 with TRBJ2-3; 7 bases agree with TRBD1. The germline V gene encodes CDR1 LNHDA and CDR2 SQIVND (reference sequence). The CDR3 is 16 residues long. V shed 5 bases and J 4 bases; nucleotides not matched to a gene: 12.

This clonotype was observed many times. The chain employs TRBV27 and TRBJ2-7; D remains unclear. This CDR3 has 12 residues. Per the germline V gene, CDR1 is MNHEY and CDR2 is SMNVEV (reference sequence). V was clipped by 8 bases and J by 0 bases, with 8 bases between them. This chain's CDR3 is CASFSISYEQYF. The CDR3 DNA reads TGTGCCAGCTTTTCTATCTCCTACGAGCAGTACTTC.

A few counts support this clonotype. The chain combines TRBV11-2 with TRBJ2-7; 9 nucleotides align to TRBD1. Germline V gene lookup returns CDR1 SGHAT and CDR2 FQNNGV. The V and J ends lost 5 bases and 4 bases, in that order; junction bases with no gene match: 6. The CDR3 length is 14 residues. The CDR3 here is CASSPDRGLYEQYF. In DNA, the CDR3 is TGTGCCAGCAGCCCAGACAGGGGGTTGTACGAGCAGTACTTC.

This chain uses TRBV25-1 with TRBJ1-2; D uncertain. The CDR3 extends over 11 amino acids. Germline V lookup: CDR1 MGHDK, CDR2 SYGVNS. V lost 2 bases, J lost 2 bases, and 0 bases lay in between. The CDR3 bases are TGTGCCAGCAGTGAAAACTATGGCTACACCTTC. It is translated as CASSENYGYTF.

Notes on this clonotype: Without the conserved terminal phenylalanine or tryptophan, this CDR3 likely stems from a read error. This chain joins TRBV6-6 and TRBJ2-7; TRBD2 matches at 10 bases. CDR1 and CDR2 from the germline V gene are MNHNY and SVGAGI (reference sequence). V was pared by 10 bases and J by 3 bases, with 6 bases of the junction left unmatched. The CDR3 sequence is 13 residues long. CDR3 amino acids: CATRTSGDYEQYS. CDR3 in DNA: TGTGCCACCCGGACTAGCGGAGACTACGAGCAGTACTCC.

This clonotype was observed many times. The chain employs TRBV28 and TRBJ1-3, with 11 positions matching TRBD1. V lost 6 bases and J lost 1; bases outside the gene matches: 2. Germline V gene data show CDR1 as MDHEN and CDR2 as SYDVKM. This CDR3 has 15 residues. In DNA form, the CDR3 reads TGTGCCAGCAGAGGACAGGGGGCTTCTGGAAACACCATATATTTT. This sequence encodes CASRGQGASGNTIYF.

CDR3 amino acids: CTSGKRTSGAPSSYEQYV. The CDR3 nucleotides read TGTACCAGCGGAAAACGGACTAGCGGAGCCCCTTCCTCCTACGAGCAGTACGTC. The chain uses TRBV6-5 and TRBJ2-7; 10 bases align to TRBD2. The CDR3 sequence is 18 residues long. Germline CDR1 and CDR2: MNHEY and SVGAGI.

This clonotype was detected many times. The chain uses TRBV20-1 and TRBJ1-5; D is possibly TRBD1 (5 bases). CDR3 length equals 15 residues. The V gene's germline CDR1 is DFQATT and CDR2 SNEGSKA (reference sequence). Trimming removed 0 bases from V and 4 bases from J, with 13 bases in between. The chain's CDR3 is CSARDRGSGNQPQHF. The CDR3 region has the DNA TGCAGTGCTAGAGACCGGGGGTCGGGGAATCAGCCCCAGCATTTT.

In its sample, this clonotype was seen many times. The gene calls are TRBV15 and TRBJ1-2; D is possibly TRBD1 (6 bases). CDR3 length: 13 amino acids. Trimming shortened V by 3 bases and J by 8 bases, and 13 bases separated the two germline ends. Germline V lookup: CDR1 LNHNV, CDR2 YYDKDF (reference sequence). The CDR3 DNA sequence: TGTGCCACCAGCAGGACAGGTGCCGAAGGCTACACCTTC. Amino acid sequence: CATSRTGAEGYTF.

The genes are TRBV11-3 and TRBJ1-6; no definite D call. The V and J ends lost 5 bases and 5 bases respectively, with 7 bases between them. Germline-derived CDR1 and CDR2 are SGHNT and YENEEA. This CDR3 has 13 amino acids. The DNA for the CDR3 is TGTGCCAGCAGCGCAGAAAATAATTCACCCCTCCACTTT. Its protein is CASSAENNSPLHF.

The sample holds many counts of this clonotype. This chain joins TRBV30 and TRBJ2-1; D gene ambiguous. With 8 bases removed from V and 10 bases from J, the gap between germline ends came to 15 bases. This CDR3 has 11 residues. Per germline, CDR1 GTSNPN and CDR2 SVGIG (reference sequence). CDR3 DNA sequence: TGTGCCCGTGGAGCATTTCACGAGCAGTTCTTC. Translation gives CARGAFHEQFF. Using reference TRBV30 and TRBJ2-1 for the parts outside the CDR3, the full variable domain is SQTIHQWPATLVQPVGSPLSLECTVEGTSNPNLYWYRQAAGRGLQLLFYSVGIGQISSEVPQNLSASRPQDRQFILSSKKLLLSDSGFYLCARGAFHEQFFGPGTRLTVL.